The source of this TCR beta chain is a study of blood T cell repertoires in COVID-19. Clones were read by immunoSEQ multiplex PCR, and TCRdb kept only the in-frame ones, dropping some. The table records around 370,000 clones, 91% of them present only once. Trimming stripped 0 bases from V and 0 bases from J, with 14 bases between. The CDR3 length is 17 residues. Germline values: CDR1 KGHSH, CDR2 LQKENI. Sequencing input: peripheral blood. The receptor's source is a young woman who had recovered from COVID-19. The chain has TRBV18 and TRBJ1-1; D is undetermined. CDR3 region: CASSPPIAGLMNTEAFF. In DNA, the CDR3 is TGTGCCAGCTCACCACCAATTGCGGGCCTCATGAACACTGAAGCTTTCTTT.